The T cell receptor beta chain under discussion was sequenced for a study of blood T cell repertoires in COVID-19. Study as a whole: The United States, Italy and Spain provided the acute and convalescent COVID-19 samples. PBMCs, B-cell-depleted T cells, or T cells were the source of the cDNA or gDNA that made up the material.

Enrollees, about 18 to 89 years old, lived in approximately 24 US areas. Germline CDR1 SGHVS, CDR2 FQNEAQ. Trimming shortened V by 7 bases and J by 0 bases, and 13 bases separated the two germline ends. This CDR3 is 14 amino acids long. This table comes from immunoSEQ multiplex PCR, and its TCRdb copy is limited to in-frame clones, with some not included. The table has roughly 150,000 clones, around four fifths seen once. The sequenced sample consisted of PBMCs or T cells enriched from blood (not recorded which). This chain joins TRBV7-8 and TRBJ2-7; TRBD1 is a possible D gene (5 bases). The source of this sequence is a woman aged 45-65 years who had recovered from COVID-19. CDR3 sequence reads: CASTPQELSYEQYF. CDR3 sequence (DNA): TGTGCCAGCACCCCACAGGAACTCTCCTACGAGCAGTACTTC.